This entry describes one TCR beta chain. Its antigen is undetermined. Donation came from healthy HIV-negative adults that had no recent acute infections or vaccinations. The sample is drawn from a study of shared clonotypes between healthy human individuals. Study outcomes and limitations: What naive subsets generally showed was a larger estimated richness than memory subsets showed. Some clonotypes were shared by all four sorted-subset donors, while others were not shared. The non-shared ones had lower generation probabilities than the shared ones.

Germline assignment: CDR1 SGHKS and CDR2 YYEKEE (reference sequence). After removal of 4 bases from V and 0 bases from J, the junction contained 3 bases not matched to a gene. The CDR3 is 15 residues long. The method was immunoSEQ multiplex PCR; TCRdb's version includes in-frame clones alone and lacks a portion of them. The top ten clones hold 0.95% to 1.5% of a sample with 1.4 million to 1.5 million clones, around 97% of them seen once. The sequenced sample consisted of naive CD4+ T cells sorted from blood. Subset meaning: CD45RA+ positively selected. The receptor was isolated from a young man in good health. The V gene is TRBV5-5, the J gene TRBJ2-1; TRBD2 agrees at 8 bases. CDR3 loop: CASSREGPSYNEQFF. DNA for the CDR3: TGTGCCAGCAGCCGGGAGGGACCCTCCTACAATGAGCAGTTCTTC.